The clone carrying this T cell receptor beta chain was counted a few times. All donors were healthy HIV-negative adults lacking recent acute infections or vaccinations. Only in-frame clones appear in the TCRdb table, and some are missing; sequencing was by immunoSEQ multiplex PCR. The repertoire has 600,000 to 800,000 clones, just under 75% of them found once; the top ten carry under 2%. This record belongs to a study of shared clonotypes between healthy human individuals. Study context: The study drew on two women and three men aged 18 to 49 as donors.

The germline CDR1 and CDR2 sequences are MNHEY and SVGAGI. This CDR3 is 15 amino acids long. Trimming removed 0 bases from V and 1 base from J, with 10 bases in between. The TCR comes from a woman aged 25 to 39 in good health. This chain connects TRBV6-5 to TRBJ2-7; D is perhaps TRBD2 (6 bases). Sequenced material: memory CD4+ T cells sorted from blood. Subset reported: CD45RA-negative fraction. CDR3 in amino acids: CASSYSGTDSYEQYF. The CDR3 nucleotides read TGTGCCAGCAGTTACTCGGGGACTGATTCCTACGAGCAGTACTTC.